This T cell receptor beta chain was obtained from a study of OX40 agonist ivuxolimab in advanced cancers. Study-wide context: Every 2 weeks, patients received ivuxolimab intravenously, dosed at 0.01 to 10 mg/kg. Whole-study findings and limits: The 0.1-3.0 mg/kg partial responders had among the lowest clonal expansion. Some nonresponders likewise displayed low normalized T-cell clonal expansion.

The CDR3 spans 16 residues. Germline lookup yields CDR1 SGDLS and CDR2 YYNGEE. Trimming took 7 bases from V and 5 from J; bases not matched to a gene: 12. TCRdb keeps only in-frame clones here, not all; method: immunoSEQ multiplex PCR. The sample carries some 70,000 clones, more than 70% recorded once. Remarks on this clone: Its antigen is not identified.

This sample comprised CD4+ or CD8+ T cells sorted from blood, obtained in a trial of the OX40 agonist ivuxolimab. This TCR came from an adult with an advanced solid tumor such as melanoma, head and neck, liver or kidney cancer. The chain links TRBV9 to TRBJ2-3; 11 bases map to TRBD2. The chain's CDR3 is CASGPVAGGSQDTQYF. CDR3 DNA sequence: TGTGCCAGCGGTCCGGTAGCGGGGGGGTCGCAAGATACGCAGTATTTT.